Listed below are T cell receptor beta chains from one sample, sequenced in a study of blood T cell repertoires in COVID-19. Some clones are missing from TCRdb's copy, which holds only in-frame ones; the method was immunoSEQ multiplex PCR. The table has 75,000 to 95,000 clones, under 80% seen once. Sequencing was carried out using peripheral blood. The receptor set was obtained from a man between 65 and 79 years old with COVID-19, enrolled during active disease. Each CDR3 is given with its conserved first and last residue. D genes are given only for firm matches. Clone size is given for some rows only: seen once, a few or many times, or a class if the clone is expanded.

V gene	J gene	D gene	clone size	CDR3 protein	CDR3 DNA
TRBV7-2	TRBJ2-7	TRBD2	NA	CASSLTSGYEQYF	TGTGCCAGCAGCTTAACTAGCGGCTACGAGCAGTACTTC
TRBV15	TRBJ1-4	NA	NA	CATSREGDTNEKLFF	TGTGCCACCAGCAGAGAAGGGGATACTAATGAAAAACTGTTTTTT
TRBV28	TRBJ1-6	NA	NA	CASSPHNPAAPLHF	TGTGCCAGCAGTCCCCATAACCCTGCCGCGCCCCTCCACTTT
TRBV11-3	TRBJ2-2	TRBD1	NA	CASSLGTGDTGELFF	TGTGCCAGCAGCTTAGGGACAGGGGACACCGGGGAGCTGTTTTTT
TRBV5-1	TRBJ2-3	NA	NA	CASRDISSTDTQYF	TGCGCCAGTAGGGACATTTCTAGCACAGATACGCAGTATTTT
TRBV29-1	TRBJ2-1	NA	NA	CSVDPNSYNEQFF	TGCAGCGTTGATCCTAACAGCTACAATGAGCAGTTCTTC
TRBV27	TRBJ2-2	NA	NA	CASRDRVTGELFF	TGTGCCAGCAGAGATCGGGTCACCGGGGAGCTGTTTTTT
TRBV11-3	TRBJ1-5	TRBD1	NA	CASSPLTGGGYQPQHF	TGTGCCAGCAGCCCGTTGACAGGGGGCGGCTATCAGCCCCAGCATTTT
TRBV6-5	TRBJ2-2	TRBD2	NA	CASSYRAGVNTGELFF	TGTGCCAGCAGTTACAGAGCGGGAGTCAACACCGGGGAGCTGTTTTTT
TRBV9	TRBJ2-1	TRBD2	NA	CASTTGGTNYNEQFF	TGTGCCAGCACCACTGGCGGGACTAACTACAATGAGCAGTTCTTC
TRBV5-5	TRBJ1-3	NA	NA	CASSQTGVPGNTIYF	TGTGCCAGCAGCCAAACAGGAGTCCCTGGAAACACCATATATTTT
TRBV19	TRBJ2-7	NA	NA	CASSAGGYEQYF	TGTGCCAGTAGTGCCGGGGGTTACGAGCAGTACTTC
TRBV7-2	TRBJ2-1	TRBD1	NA	CASSLVEDRGHEQFF	TGTGCCAGCAGCTTAGTGGAAGACAGGGGGCATGAGCAGTTCTTC
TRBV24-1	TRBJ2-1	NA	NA	CATSDSGVLSNEQFF	TGTGCCACCAGTGATTCCGGGGTACTTTCCAATGAGCAGTTCTTC
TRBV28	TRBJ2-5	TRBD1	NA	CASAEGDRRETQYF	TGTGCCAGCGCCGAGGGGGACAGGAGAGAGACCCAGTACTTC
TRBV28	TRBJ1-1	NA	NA	CASSSTGRGNTEAFF	TGTGCCAGCAGTTCAACAGGGAGGGGTAACACTGAAGCTTTCTTT
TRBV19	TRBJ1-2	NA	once	CASSMEPGGYGYTF	TGTGCCAGTAGTATGGAGCCCGGTGGCTATGGCTACACCTTC
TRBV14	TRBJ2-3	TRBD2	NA	CASSQGLAGGDTQYF	TGTGCCAGCAGCCAGGGACTAGCGGGCGGAGATACGCAGTATTTT
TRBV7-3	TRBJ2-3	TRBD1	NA	CASSSQPTGGASTDTQYF	TGTGCCAGCAGCTCACAGCCTACAGGGGGTGCTAGCACAGATACGCAGTATTTT
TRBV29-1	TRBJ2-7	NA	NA	CSVEGGSVVEQYF	TGCAGCGTTGAGGGGGGTTCCGTTGTCGAGCAGTACTTC
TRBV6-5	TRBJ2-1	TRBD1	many	CASSYLGQDYNEQFF	TGTGCCAGCAGTTACCTAGGACAGGACTACAATGAGCAGTTCTTC
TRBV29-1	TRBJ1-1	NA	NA	CSVGQGTMNTEAFF	TGCAGCGTTGGCCAGGGGACGATGAACACTGAAGCTTTCTTT
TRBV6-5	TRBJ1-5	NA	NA	CASRIRRPQHF	TGTGCCAGCAGGATAAGGAGGCCCCAGCATTTT
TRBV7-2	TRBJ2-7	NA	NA	CASSLSGLNYEQYF	TGTGCCAGCAGCCTATCAGGACTGAACTACGAGCAGTACTTC
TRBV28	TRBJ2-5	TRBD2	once	CASSLTSGRRSRQETQYF	TGTGCCAGCAGTTTAACTAGCGGGAGGCGGAGCCGACAAGAGACCCAGTACTTC
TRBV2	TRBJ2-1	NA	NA	CASNGGIGEQFF	TGTGCCAGCAATGGGGGGATCGGGGAGCAGTTCTTC
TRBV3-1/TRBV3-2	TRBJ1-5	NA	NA	CASSQLQGGNQPQHF	TGTGCCAGCAGCCAATTACAGGGCGGCAATCAGCCCCAGCATTTT
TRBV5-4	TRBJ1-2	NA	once	CASSLGSGDYGYTF	TGTGCCAGCAGCTTGGGCTCAGGGGACTATGGCTACACCTTC
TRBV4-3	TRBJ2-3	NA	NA	CASSQGAGLLTDTQYF	TGCGCCAGCAGCCAAGGGGCGGGTCTGCTCACAGATACGCAGTATTTT
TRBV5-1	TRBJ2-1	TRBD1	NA	CASSSLTGGTPDEQFF	TGCGCCAGCAGCTCATTGACAGGGGGTACCCCCGATGAGCAGTTCTTC
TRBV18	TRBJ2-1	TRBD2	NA	CASSQGLAEGNEQFF	TGTGCCAGCTCACAAGGACTAGCGGAGGGGAATGAGCAGTTCTTC
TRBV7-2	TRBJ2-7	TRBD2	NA	CASSLQSGLAGGEYEQYF	TGTGCCAGCAGCTTACAGTCGGGACTAGCGGGAGGAGAGTACGAGCAGTACTTC
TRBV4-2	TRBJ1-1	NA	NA	CASSQGVWSTEAFF	TGTGCCAGCAGCCAAGGGGTGTGGAGCACTGAAGCTTTCTTT
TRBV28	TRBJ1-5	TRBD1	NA	CASRTGFVGDSNQPQHF	TGTGCCAGCCGGACAGGGTTTGTCGGTGATAGCAATCAGCCCCAGCATTTT
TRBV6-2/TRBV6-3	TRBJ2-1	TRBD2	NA	CASSLRTRTYNEQFF	TGTGCCAGCAGTCTCCGGACTAGGACTTACAATGAGCAGTTCTTC
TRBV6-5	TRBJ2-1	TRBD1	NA	CASSSGTGVGEQFF	TGTGCCAGCAGCTCCGGGACAGGGGTAGGAGAGCAGTTCTTC
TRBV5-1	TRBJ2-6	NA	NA	CASSFRPSGANVLTF	TGCGCCAGCAGCTTCAGGCCCTCTGGGGCCAACGTCCTGACTTTC
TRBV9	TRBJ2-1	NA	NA	CASSVGDFSYGEQFF	TGTGCCAGCAGCGTAGGGGACTTCTCGTACGGTGAGCAGTTCTTC
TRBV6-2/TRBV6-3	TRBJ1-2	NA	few	CASSPRVNGYTF	TGTGCCAGCAGTCCCCGGGTAAATGGCTACACCTTC
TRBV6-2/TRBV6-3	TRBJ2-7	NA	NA	CASSERGGREAEQYF	TGTGCCAGCAGTGAGCGAGGGGGGAGGGAGGCCGAGCAGTACTTC
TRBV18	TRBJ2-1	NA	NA	CASSPGRNNEQFF	TGTGCCAGCTCACCAGGCAGGAACAATGAGCAGTTCTTC
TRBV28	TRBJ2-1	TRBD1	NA	CASSRRTGYPNEQFF	TGTGCCAGCAGTCGACGGACAGGGTACCCCAATGAGCAGTTCTTC
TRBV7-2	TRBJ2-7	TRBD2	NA	CASSPQAGGGEQYF	TGTGCCAGCAGCCCCCAGGCGGGAGGGGGAGAGCAGTACTTC
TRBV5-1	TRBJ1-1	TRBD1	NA	CASSWGTDTEAFF	TGCGCCAGCAGCTGGGGGACAGACACTGAAGCTTTCTTT
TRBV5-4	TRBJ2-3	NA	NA	CASSLVLSNTDTQYF	TGTGCCAGCAGCTTGGTCCTAAGTAACACAGATACGCAGTATTTT